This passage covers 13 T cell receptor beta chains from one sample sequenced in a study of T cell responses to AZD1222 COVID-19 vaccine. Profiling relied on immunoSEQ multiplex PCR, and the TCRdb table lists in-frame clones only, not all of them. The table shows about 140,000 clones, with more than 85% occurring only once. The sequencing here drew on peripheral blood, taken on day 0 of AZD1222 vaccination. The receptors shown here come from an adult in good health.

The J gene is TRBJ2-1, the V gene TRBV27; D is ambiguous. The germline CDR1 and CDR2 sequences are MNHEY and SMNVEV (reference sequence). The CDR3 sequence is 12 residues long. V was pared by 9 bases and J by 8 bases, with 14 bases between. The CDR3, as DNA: TGTGCCAGTTCCGACGCGACGTATGAGCAGTTCTTC. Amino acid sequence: CASSDATYEQFF.

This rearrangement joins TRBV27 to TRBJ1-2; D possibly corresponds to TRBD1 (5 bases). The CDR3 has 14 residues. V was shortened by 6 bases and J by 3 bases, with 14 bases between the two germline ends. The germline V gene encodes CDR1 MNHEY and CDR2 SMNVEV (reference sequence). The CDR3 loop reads CASSPRGPYYGYTF. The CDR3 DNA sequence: TGTGCCAGCAGCCCTAGGGGACCCTACTATGGCTACACCTTC.

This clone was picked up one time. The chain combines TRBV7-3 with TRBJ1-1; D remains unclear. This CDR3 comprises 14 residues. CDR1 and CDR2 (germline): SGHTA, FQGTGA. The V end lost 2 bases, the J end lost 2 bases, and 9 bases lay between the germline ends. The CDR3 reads CASSLGSANTEAFF. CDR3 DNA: TGTGCCAGCAGCTTAGGTTCAGCCAACACTGAAGCTTTCTTT.

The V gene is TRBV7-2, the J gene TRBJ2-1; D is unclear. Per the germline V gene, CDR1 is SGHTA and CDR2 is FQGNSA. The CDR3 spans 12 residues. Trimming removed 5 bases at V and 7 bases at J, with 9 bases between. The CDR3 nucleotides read TGTGCCAGCAGCCCACATTGGAATGAGCAGTTCTTC. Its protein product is CASSPHWNEQFF.

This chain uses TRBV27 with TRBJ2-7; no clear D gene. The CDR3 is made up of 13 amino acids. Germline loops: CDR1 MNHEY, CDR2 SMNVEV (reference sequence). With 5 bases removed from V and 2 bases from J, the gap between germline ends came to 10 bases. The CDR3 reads CASSTLGPYEQYF. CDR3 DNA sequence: TGTGCCAGCAGTACACTTGGACCCTACGAGCAGTACTTC.

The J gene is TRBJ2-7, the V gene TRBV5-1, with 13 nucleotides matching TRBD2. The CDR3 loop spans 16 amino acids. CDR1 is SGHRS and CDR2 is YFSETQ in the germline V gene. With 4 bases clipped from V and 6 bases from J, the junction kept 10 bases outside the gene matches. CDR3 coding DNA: TGCGCCAGCAGCGGGAGGACTAGCGGGAGCTTCGGCGAGCAGTACTTC. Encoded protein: CASSGRTSGSFGEQYF.

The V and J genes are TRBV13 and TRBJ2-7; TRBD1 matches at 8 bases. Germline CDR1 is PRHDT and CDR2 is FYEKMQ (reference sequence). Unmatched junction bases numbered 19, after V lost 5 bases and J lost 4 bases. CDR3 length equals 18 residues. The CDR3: CASSLRAGPDRGTYEQYF. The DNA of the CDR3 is TGTGCCAGCAGCCTCAGGGCGGGTCCAGACAGGGGAACGTACGAGCAGTACTTC. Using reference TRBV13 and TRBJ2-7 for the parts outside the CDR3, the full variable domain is AAGVIQSPRHLIKEKRETATLKCYPIPRHDTVYWYQQGPGQDPQFLISFYEKMQSDKGSIPDRFSAQQFSDYHSELNMSSLELGDSALYFCASSLRAGPDRGTYEQYFGPGTRLTVT.

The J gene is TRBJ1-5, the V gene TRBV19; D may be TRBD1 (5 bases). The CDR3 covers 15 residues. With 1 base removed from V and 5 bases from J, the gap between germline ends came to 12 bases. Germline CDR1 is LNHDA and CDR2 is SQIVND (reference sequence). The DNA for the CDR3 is TGTGCCAGTAGTATAGGGGGGGGAAATCATCAGCCCCAGCATTTT. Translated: CASSIGGGNHQPQHF.

CDR3 sequence reads: CSVLRTGEGRGGTYEQYF. The CDR3, as DNA: TGCAGCGTCCTTAGGACAGGGGAAGGTCGAGGAGGAACCTACGAGCAGTACTTC. The chain joins TRBV29-1 to TRBJ2-7, with 9 bases fitting TRBD1. The CDR3 totals 18 residues. Germline V gene data show CDR1 as SQVTM and CDR2 as ANQGSEA. The trim removed 6 bases at V and 2 bases at J, leaving 20 bases unmatched.

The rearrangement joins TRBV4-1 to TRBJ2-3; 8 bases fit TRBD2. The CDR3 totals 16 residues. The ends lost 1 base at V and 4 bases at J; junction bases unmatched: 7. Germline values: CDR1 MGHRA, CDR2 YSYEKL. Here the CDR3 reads CASSQAGTRGADTQYF. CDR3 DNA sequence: TGCGCCAGCAGCCAAGCCGGGACTAGGGGTGCAGATACGCAGTATTTT.

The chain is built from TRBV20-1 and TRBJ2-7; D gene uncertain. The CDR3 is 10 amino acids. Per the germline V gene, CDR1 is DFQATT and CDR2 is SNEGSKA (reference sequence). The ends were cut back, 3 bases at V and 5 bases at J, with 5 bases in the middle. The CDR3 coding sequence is TGCAGTGCTAGCCTAAACGAGCAGTACTTC. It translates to CSASLNEQYF.

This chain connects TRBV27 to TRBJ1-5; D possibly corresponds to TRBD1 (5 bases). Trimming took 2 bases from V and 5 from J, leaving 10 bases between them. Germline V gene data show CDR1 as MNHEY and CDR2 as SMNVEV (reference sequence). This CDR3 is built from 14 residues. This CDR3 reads CASSLVGGDQPQHF. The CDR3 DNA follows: TGTGCCAGCAGTTTAGTGGGGGGTGATCAGCCCCAGCATTTT.

The CDR3 is CASSPRWAVNIQYF. In nucleotides, the CDR3 is TGTGCCAGCAGCCCCAGGTGGGCAGTTAACATTCAGTACTTC. The chain recombines TRBV14 with TRBJ2-4; D uncertain. CDR3 length equals 14 residues. Trimming took 4 bases from V and 7 from J, leaving 14 bases between them. The germline CDR1 and CDR2 sequences are SGHDN and FVKESK.